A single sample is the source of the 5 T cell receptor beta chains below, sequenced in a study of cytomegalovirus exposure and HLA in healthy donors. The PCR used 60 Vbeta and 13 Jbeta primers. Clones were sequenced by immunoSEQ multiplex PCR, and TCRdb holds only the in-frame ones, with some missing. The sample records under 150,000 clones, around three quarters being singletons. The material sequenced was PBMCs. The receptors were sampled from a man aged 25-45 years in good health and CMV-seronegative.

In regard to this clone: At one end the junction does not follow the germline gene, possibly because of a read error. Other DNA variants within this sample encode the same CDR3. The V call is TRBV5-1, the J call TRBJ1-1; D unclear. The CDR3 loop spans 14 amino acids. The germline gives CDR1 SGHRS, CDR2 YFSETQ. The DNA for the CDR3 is TGCGCCAGCAGCTTGAGACCGGCGGCCACTGAGGCTTTCTTT. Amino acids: CASSLRPAATEAFF. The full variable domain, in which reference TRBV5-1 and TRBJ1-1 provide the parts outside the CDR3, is KAGVTQTPRYLIKTRGQQVTLSCSPISGHRSVSWYQQTPGQGLQFLFEYFSETQRNKGNFPGRFSGRQFSNSRSEMNVSTLELGDSALYLCASSLRPAATEAFFGQGTRLTVV.

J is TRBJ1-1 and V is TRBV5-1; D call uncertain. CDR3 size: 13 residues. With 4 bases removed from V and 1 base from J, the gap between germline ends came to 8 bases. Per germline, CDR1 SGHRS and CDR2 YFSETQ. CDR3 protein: CASSPYRNTEAFF. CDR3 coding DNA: TGCGCCAGCAGCCCATACAGGAACACTGAAGCTTTCTTT.

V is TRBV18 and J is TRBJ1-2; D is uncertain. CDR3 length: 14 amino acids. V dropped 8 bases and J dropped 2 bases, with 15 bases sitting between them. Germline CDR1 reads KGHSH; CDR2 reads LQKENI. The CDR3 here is CASTGRVLNYGYTF. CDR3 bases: TGTGCCAGCACGGGAAGGGTATTGAACTATGGCTACACCTTC.

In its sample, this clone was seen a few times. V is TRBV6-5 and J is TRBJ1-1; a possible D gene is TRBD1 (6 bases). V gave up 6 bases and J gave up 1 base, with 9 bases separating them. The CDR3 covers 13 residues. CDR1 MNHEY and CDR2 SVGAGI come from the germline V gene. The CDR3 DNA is TGTGCCAGCAGGGGGGACAAGAACACTGAAGCTTTCTTT. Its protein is CASRGDKNTEAFF.

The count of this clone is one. CDR3 bases: TGTGCCAGCAGCTCGCGACAGGGTTCCACAGATACGCAGTATTTT. It codes for CASSSRQGSTDTQYF. The V call is TRBV9, the J call TRBJ2-3; TRBD1 matches at 7 bases. The CDR3 covers 15 residues. Germline loops: CDR1 SGDLS, CDR2 YYNGEE. The V and J ends lost 4 bases and 2 bases, in that order; junction bases with no gene match: 7.